This record covers a single T cell receptor (beta chain). The antigen is unknown. The beta constant-region primer was an equimolar mix of two oligonucleotides covering TRBC1 and TRBC2. Nested alpha and beta constant-region primers with the SP2 primer drove four PCR rounds on ligated cDNA. TCRdb called the UMI-ligation and nested PCR reads again in MiXCR, with one record for every CDR3 protein. Of 150,000 or so distinct CDR3 sequences in the sample, roughly 22% were seen once. The source of the sample is a study of naive and memory T cell subsets. Study observations and caveats: Possibly reflecting memory cells re-expressing CD45RA, a few larger clonotypes occurred in naive repertoires, especially CD8.

The source of this sequence is a human donor in good health. Source material: naive CD4+ T cells from blood.

CDR3 sequence reads: CSARGVGELFF. CDR3 bases: TGCAGTGCTAGGGGGGTCGGGGAGCTGTTTTTT. The rearrangement links TRBV20-1 to TRBJ2-2; either TRBD1 or TRBD2 may supply D (5 bases each). V lost 3 bases, J lost 7 bases, and 6 bases lay in between. Germline-derived CDR1 and CDR2 are DFQATT and SNEGSKA (reference sequence). The CDR3 is made up of 11 amino acids.